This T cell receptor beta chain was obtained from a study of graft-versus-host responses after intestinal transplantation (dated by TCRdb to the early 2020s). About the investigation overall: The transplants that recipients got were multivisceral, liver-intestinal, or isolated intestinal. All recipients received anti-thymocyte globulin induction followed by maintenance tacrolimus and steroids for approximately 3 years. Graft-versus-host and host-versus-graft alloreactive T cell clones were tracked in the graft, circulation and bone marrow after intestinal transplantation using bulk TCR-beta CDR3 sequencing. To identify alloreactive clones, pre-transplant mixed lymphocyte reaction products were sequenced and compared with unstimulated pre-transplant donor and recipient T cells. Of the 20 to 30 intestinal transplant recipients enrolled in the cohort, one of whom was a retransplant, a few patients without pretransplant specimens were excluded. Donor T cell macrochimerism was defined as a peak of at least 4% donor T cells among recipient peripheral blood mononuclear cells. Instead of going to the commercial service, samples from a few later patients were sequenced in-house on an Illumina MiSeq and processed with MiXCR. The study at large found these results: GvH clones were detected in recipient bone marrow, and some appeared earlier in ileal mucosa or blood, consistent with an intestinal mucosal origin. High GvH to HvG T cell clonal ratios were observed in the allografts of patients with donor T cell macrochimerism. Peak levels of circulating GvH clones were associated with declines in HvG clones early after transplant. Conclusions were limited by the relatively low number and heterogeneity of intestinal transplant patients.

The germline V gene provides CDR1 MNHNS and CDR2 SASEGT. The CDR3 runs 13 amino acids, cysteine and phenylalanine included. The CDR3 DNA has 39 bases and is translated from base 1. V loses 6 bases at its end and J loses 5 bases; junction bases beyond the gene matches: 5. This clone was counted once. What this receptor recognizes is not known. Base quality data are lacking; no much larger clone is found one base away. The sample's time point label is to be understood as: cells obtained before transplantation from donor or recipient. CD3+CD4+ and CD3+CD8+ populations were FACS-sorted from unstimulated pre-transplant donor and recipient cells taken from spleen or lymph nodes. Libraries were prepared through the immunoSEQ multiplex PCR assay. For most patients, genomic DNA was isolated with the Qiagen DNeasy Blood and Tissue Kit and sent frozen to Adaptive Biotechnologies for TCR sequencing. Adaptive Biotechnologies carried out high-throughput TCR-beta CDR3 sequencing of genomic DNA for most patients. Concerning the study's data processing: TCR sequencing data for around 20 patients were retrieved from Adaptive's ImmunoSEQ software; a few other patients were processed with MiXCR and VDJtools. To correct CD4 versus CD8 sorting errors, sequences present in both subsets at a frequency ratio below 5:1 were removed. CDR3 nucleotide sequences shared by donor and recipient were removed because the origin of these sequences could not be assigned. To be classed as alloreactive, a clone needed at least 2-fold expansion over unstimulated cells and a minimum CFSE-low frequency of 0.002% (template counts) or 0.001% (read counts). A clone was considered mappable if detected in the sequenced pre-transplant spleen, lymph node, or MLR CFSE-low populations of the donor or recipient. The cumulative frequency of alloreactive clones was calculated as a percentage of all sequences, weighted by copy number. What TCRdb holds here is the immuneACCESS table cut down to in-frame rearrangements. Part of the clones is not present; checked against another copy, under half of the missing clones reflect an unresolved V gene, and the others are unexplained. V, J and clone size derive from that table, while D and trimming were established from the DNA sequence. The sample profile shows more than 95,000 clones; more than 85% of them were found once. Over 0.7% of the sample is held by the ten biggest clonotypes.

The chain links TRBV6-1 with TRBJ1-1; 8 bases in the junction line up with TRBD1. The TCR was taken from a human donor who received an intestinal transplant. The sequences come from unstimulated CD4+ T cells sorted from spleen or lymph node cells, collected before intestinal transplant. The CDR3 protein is CASRTGEGTEAFF. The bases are TGTGCCAGCAGGACAGGGGAGGGGACTGAAGCTTTCTTT.